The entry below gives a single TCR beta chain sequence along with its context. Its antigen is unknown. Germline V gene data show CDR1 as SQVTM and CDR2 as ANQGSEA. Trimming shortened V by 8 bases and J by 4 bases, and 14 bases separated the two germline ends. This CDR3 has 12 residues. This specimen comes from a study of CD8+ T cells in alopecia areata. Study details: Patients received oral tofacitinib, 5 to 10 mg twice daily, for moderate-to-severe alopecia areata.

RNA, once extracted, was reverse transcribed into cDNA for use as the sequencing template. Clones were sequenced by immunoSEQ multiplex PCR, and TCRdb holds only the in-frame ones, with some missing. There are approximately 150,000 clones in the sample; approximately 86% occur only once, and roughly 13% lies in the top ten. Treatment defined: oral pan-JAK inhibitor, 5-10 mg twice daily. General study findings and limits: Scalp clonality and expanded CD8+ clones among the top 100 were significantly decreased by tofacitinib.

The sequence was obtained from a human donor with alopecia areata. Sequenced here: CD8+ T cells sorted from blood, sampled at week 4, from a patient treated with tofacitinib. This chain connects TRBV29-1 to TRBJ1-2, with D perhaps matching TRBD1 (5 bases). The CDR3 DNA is TGCAGCTCGGGACCGACCCTCTATGGCTACACCTTC. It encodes CSSGPTLYGYTF.